Listed below are T cell receptor beta chains from one sample, sequenced in a study of T-cell reconstitution after alpha-beta-depleted transplantation in children. TCRdb re-analysed the PCR reads in MiXCR, keeping a single row per CDR3 protein. The sample contains about 540,000 distinct CDR3 sequences, around 18% of which appear only once. Here the sequenced sample was PBMCs from the stem cell graft donor, taken from the stem cell graft. All receptors derive from a human donor who donated a stem cell graft to a child with acute lymphoblastic leukemia. Both conserved end residues are part of each CDR3. A D gene is named only where the DNA matches it firmly. Expanded clones are given a class, and other clones once, few, many or no size at all.

TRBV6-6	TRBD1	many	TRBJ2-7	TGTGCCAGCAGTTACGACAGGGACGAGCAGTACTTC	CASSYDRDEQYF
TRBV12-3/TRBV12-4	TRBD1	few	TRBJ1-5	TGTGCCAGCAGCTCTGAAATCGGGACAGGGGCCCCACAGCCCCAGCATTTT	CASSSEIGTGAPQPQHF
TRBV20-1	NA	NA	TRBJ1-5	TGCAGTGCGCCGATGGGGGGGCCTGGCAATCAGCCCCAGCATTTT	CSAPMGGPGNQPQHF
TRBV24-1	TRBD1	NA	TRBJ1-2	TGTGCCACCAGTGATTCGAGACAGGGCCCGCTGCATGGCTACACCTTC	CATSDSRQGPLHGYTF
TRBV5-6	NA	few	TRBJ2-7	TGTGCCAGCAGCACCTTCCGGACAGCCTCACAGTTGTACGAGCAGTACTTC	CASSTFRTASQLYEQYF
TRBV3-1	TRBD1	few	TRBJ2-1	TGTGCCAGCAGCCACACGGGACAGGGTCTTGAGCAGTTCTTC	CASSHTGQGLEQFF
TRBV15	NA	few	TRBJ2-2	TGTGCCACCAGATCTGGTTCGGCCGGGGAGCTGTTTTTT	CATRSGSAGELFF
TRBV10-2	NA	few	TRBJ2-5	TGCGCCAGCAGTCGGGCAGGGGTGGAGACCCAGTACTTC	CASSRAGVETQYF
TRBV5-1	NA	few	TRBJ2-7	TGCGCCAGCAGCTTGAGACGGGGGAGCTCCTACGAGCAGTACTTC	CASSLRRGSSYEQYF
TRBV5-5	TRBD1	NA	TRBJ1-1	TGTGCCAGCAGCTTGGGACAGGGGGTGGTCAAAGGTGAAGCTTTCTTT	CASSLGQGVVKGEAFF
TRBV18	TRBD1	NA	TRBJ2-2	TGTGCCAGCTCACCCCAGGGGGCGCAGACCGGGGAGCTGTTTTTT	CASSPQGAQTGELFF
TRBV5-1	NA	few	TRBJ2-7	TGCGCCAGCAGCTCTTATGCGGGGAGGGAGCAGTACTTC	CASSSYAGREQYF
TRBV5-5	NA	NA	TRBJ1-2	TGTGCCAGCAGCCCGGGATCAGGGCGCTATGGCTACACCTTC	CASSPGSGRYGYTF
TRBV6-6	NA	many	TRBJ2-2	TGTGCCAGCAGTTCGTTAAACACCGGGGAGCTGTTTTTT	CASSSLNTGELFF
TRBV27	NA	few	TRBJ1-1	TGTGCCAGCAGTTTATCTAACAGGATGAACACTGAAGCTTTCTTT	CASSLSNRMNTEAFF
TRBV2	TRBD2	few	TRBJ2-3	TGTGCCAGCAGTGGGACTAGCGAGTACCCCACGCAGTATTTT	CASSGTSEYPTQYF
TRBV6-1	NA	few	TRBJ2-3	TGTGCCAGCAGGACCCGACTGAGCACAGATACGCAGTATTTT	CASRTRLSTDTQYF
TRBV12-3/TRBV12-4	NA	many	TRBJ2-3	TGTGCCAGCAGTTTCAGCTCGGATACGCAGTATTTT	CASSFSSDTQYF